The entry below gives a single T cell receptor beta chain sequence along with its context. This sample stems from a study of blood T cell repertoires in COVID-19. For the study at large: Italy, Spain and the United States were the sources of the convalescent and acute COVID-19 samples. T cells, B-cell-depleted T cells, or PBMCs supplied cDNA or gDNA.

Source study methods: Amplification of reference gene primers provided the estimated nucleated cell counts. This table comes from immunoSEQ multiplex PCR, and its TCRdb copy is limited to in-frame clones, with some not included. V and J calls and clone size are copied from that table; D and trimming were computed from the DNA. Of about 250,000 clones listed, around 90% are singletons. Trimming at V came to 5 bases and at J to 4 bases, leaving 4 bases not matched to a gene. CDR3 length: 13 amino acids. The germline V gene has CDR1 SEHNR and CDR2 FQNEAQ (reference sequence). The V and J genes are TRBV7-9 and TRBJ1-1; 7 nucleotides line up with TRBD1. The receptor's source is a woman aged 40 to 50 who had recovered from COVID-19. The sequenced material came from peripheral blood. The CDR3 loop reads CASSPQGGTEAFF. The DNA of the CDR3 is TGTGCCAGCAGCCCGCAGGGGGGCACTGAAGCTTTCTTT.